A selection of T cell receptor beta chains follows, all from one sample in a study of T cells in Graves' hyperthyroidism and ophthalmopathy. TCRdb itself ran the multiplex PCR reads through MiXCR, one entry per CDR3 protein. This sample has roughly 170,000 distinct CDR3 sequences, with roughly 10% found just once. Source material: blood. These receptors were taken from a woman under 30 with Graves' hyperthyroidism that later progressed to Graves' ophthalmopathy. Each CDR3 is given with its conserved first and last residue. The order of the fields is clone size, J gene, V gene, D gene, CDR3 protein. D genes are given only for firm matches. For some rows the clone size is stated as once, few or many, or as a class when expanded; others skip it.

>few|TRBJ2-3|TRBV6-2/TRBV6-3|.
CASSQPPLGDTQYF
>many|TRBJ1-6|TRBV2|.
CASLQGYSSPLHF
>few|TRBJ2-5|TRBV9|TRBD2
CASSPRGLAGGGETQYF
>many|TRBJ1-4|TRBV6-1|.
CASSRGTLGKLFF
>many|TRBJ1-6|TRBV2|.
CASSVTATSSYNSPLHF
>few|TRBJ1-5|TRBV30|.
CAWSAPWDGQPQHF
>many|TRBJ2-3|TRBV12-3/TRBV12-4|.
CASSLAPQGADTQYF
>once|TRBJ2-6|TRBV7-2|.
CASSFGVAGANVLTF
>many|TRBJ1-1|TRBV2|TRBD1
CASSGTGEIAFF
>many|TRBJ1-6|TRBV28|TRBD1
CASRTGTGRNSPLHF
>.|TRBJ2-2|TRBV19|.
CASSISTSTGELFF
>many|TRBJ1-1|TRBV5-1|.
CASSLEARAAEAFF
>many|TRBJ1-1|TRBV28|.
CASRLSGLRHTEAFF
>many|TRBJ2-3|TRBV12-3/TRBV12-4|TRBD2
CASSSWTSGTSTDTQYF
>.|TRBJ2-1|TRBV20-1|TRBD1
CSASRDSNYNEQFF
>many|TRBJ1-5|TRBV30|TRBD1
CAWTGGSNQPQHF
>many|TRBJ2-5|TRBV20-1|.
CSATRETQYF
>many|TRBJ1-1|TRBV7-2|.
CASSSRVNTEAFF
>many|TRBJ2-7|TRBV20-1|TRBD1
CSARDGTTGVDEQYF
>many|TRBJ2-1|TRBV27|.
CASSPLEGNEQFF
>many|TRBJ2-2|TRBV30|.
CAWMEGWGHTGELFF
>.|TRBJ2-7|TRBV19|TRBD1
CASSITGTGPYEQYF
>few|TRBJ1-2|TRBV7-6|TRBD1
CASSLGPWTGDSYGYTF
>few|TRBJ2-5|TRBV4-1|.
CASSHMDFVGGLQKTQYF
>many|TRBJ2-7|TRBV28|TRBD1
CAARDRGGISYEQYF
>many|TRBJ1-2|TRBV27|TRBD1
CASSEAGQGAAGYTF
>few|TRBJ2-7|TRBV6-5|.
CASSYSATSEYEQYF
>many|TRBJ1-1|TRBV7-3|.
CASSLLGGEGQEAFF
>.|TRBJ2-7|TRBV19|.
CASSRFGLERFGAYEQYF
>many|TRBJ1-3|TRBV29-1|.
CSVEDTGSGNTIYF
>many|TRBJ2-5|TRBV6-5|.
CASSYSRLGETQYF
>many|TRBJ1-5|TRBV20-1|.
CSAQGVTPLQPQHF
>many|TRBJ1-1|TRBV5-1|.
CASSLDGRYTEAFF
>many|TRBJ2-1|TRBV7-6|.
CASSSLGIYNEQFF
>many|TRBJ2-3|TRBV7-3|TRBD2
CASSFVGSGSTDTQYF
>many|TRBJ1-1|TRBV5-8|.
CASSWGSDVGGRFTEAFF
>many|TRBJ1-5|TRBV20-1|.
CSARDVGGSGYSNQPQHF
>few|TRBJ2-1|TRBV4-1|.
CASSQDRGRSSYNEQFF
>many|TRBJ2-1|TRBV12-3/TRBV12-4|.
CASSLSSNEQFF
>many|TRBJ2-1|TRBV20-1|.
CSARDLGGAYNEQFF
>many|TRBJ2-2|TRBV15|.
CATSRDRGGELFF
>.|TRBJ2-1|TRBV19|.
CASSMRDLQFF
>many|TRBJ2-1|TRBV27|TRBD2
CATPPWELAGCSYNEQFF
>few|TRBJ1-3|TRBV27|.
CASSTTTRGLRARNTIYF
>many|TRBJ2-7|TRBV29-1|TRBD2
CSAGLAREQYF
>many|TRBJ2-2|TRBV12-3/TRBV12-4|.
CASSSPGELFF
>many|TRBJ1-5|TRBV28|.
CASSGNLGNQPQHF
>many|TRBJ1-5|TRBV19|.
CASRRTLGALGNQPQHF
>.|TRBJ1-4|TRBV9|.
CASSSTGLSNEKLFF
>few|TRBJ1-1|TRBV7-8|.
CASSLATPGDGEAFF
>many|TRBJ2-5|TRBV6-1|TRBD1
CASSSKRQGRETQYF
>many|TRBJ1-1|TRBV18|TRBD1
CASSPRQGRGNTEAFF
>.|TRBJ2-7|TRBV6-5|TRBD2
CASSYGASGYEQYF
>.|TRBJ2-1|TRBV19|TRBD2
CASRGRLAAYNEQFF
>many|TRBJ2-5|TRBV20-1|.
CSARRQTEETQYF
>many|TRBJ2-1|TRBV12-3/TRBV12-4|.
CASSFQGHEQFF
>many|TRBJ2-7|TRBV7-8|TRBD1
CASSLTGDRGYEQYF
>many|TRBJ2-1|TRBV20-1|.
CSASPLAGAGYNEQFF
>many|TRBJ2-7|TRBV20-1|.
CSAQPGFSYEQYF